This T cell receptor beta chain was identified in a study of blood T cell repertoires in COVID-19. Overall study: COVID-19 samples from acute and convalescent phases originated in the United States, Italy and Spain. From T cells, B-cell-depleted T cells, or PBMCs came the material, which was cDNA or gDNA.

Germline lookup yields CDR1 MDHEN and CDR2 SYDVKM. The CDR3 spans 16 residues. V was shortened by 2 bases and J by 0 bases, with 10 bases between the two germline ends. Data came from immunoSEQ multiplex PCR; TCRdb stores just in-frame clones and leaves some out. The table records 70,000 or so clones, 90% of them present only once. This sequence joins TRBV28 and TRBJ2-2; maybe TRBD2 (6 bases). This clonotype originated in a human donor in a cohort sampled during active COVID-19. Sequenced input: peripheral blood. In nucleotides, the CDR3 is TGTGCCAGCAGTTTAGGGCGCGGGGCGAACACCGGGGAGCTGTTTTTT. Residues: CASSLGRGANTGELFF.